The 18 T cell receptor beta chains listed next were all sequenced from one sample in a study of radiotherapy plus CTLA-4 blockade in lung cancer (dated by TCRdb to 2016 to 2019). Libraries were made using the immunoSEQ multiplex PCR assay. Not all clones reach the TCRdb copy of this immuneACCESS table, which keeps in-frame sequences only. Checked studies attribute under half of the gap to unresolved V genes and leave the rest unexplained. The sample table records about 90,000 clones; more than 70% of these occur just once. The top ten hold around an eighth of the sample. This sample comprised peripheral blood, obtained from a patient treated with radiotherapy plus ipilimumab. These receptors were collected from a human donor with non-small cell lung cancer that progressed on radiotherapy plus ipilimumab.

The gene calls are TRBV28 and TRBJ1-5; no reliable D call. The CDR3 contains 13 residues. Trimming shortened V by 7 bases and J by 5 bases, and 12 bases separated the two germline ends. Per germline, CDR1 MDHEN and CDR2 SYDVKM. The CDR3 spells CASKLSGDQPQHF. For the CDR3, the DNA is TGTGCCAGCAAGCTGTCCGGGGATCAGCCCCAGCATTTT.

The V call is TRBV6-5, the J call TRBJ2-7, with D perhaps matching TRBD2 (5 bases). Trimming pared 2 bases from V and 4 bases from J, leaving 9 bases between. The germline gives CDR1 MNHEY, CDR2 SVGAGI. CDR3 length: 13 residues. The CDR3 DNA is TGTGCCAGCAGTTACGAGGGAAGGTACGAGCAGTACTTC. It translates to CASSYEGRYEQYF.

The chain joins TRBV6-6 to TRBJ1-5, with D possibly being TRBD1 (6 bases). Trimming removed 5 bases from V and 6 bases from J, with 8 bases in between. Germline lookup yields CDR1 MNHNY and CDR2 SVGAGI (reference sequence). CDR3 size: 12 residues. CDR3 DNA sequence: TGTGCCAGCAGTAAGGGGGGTCAGCCCCAGCATTTT. Its protein product is CASSKGGQPQHF.

The table lists this clone with many counts. The chain couples TRBV19 to TRBJ2-3, with TRBD2 matching over 9 bases. Germline V gene data show CDR1 as LNHDA and CDR2 as SQIVND (reference sequence). Trimming took 6 bases from V and 4 from J; bases not matched to a gene: 5. The CDR3 sequence is 14 residues long. The CDR3 nucleotides are TGTGCCAGTAGGCTAGCGGGATCGCCAGATACGCAGTATTTT. Translating gives CASRLAGSPDTQYF.

This sequence joins TRBV19 and TRBJ2-7; 14 bases line up with TRBD2. Germline CDR1 is LNHDA and CDR2 is SQIVND (reference sequence). The CDR3 extends over 16 amino acids. V lost 5 bases, J lost 7 bases, and 10 bases stayed unmatched. The CDR3 sequence is CASSSSTSGRAGEQYF. In nucleotides, the CDR3 is TGTGCCAGTAGTTCCTCGACTAGCGGGAGGGCGGGTGAGCAGTACTTC.

The V gene is TRBV7-2, the J gene TRBJ1-1, with TRBD1 matching over 9 bases. Germline V gene lookup returns CDR1 SGHTA and CDR2 FQGNSA. Trimming cost V 7 bases and J 7 bases; bases outside gene matches: 10. This CDR3 region has 14 residues. The CDR3 sequence: CASTPGQGYGEAFF. In DNA form, the CDR3 reads TGTGCCAGCACCCCAGGACAGGGGTATGGTGAAGCTTTCTTT.

The table lists this clone with a few counts. The chain joins TRBV2 to TRBJ2-7; D gene unclear. Germline CDR1 reads SNHLY; CDR2 reads FYNNEI. CDR3 length equals 13 residues. V was cut by 4 bases and J by 2 bases, with 9 bases left in between. CDR3 protein: CASSVTRTYEQYF. In DNA form, the CDR3 reads TGTGCCAGCAGTGTGACACGGACCTACGAGCAGTACTTC.

V gene TRBV5-6 combines with J gene TRBJ2-7; 8 positions agree with TRBD1. The germline gives CDR1 SGHDT, CDR2 YYEEEE. The CDR3 is made up of 13 amino acids. V gave up 0 bases and J gave up 6 bases; unmatched junction bases: 2. CDR3 bases: TGTGCCAGCAGCTTGGCGGACAGGGCCGAGCAGTACTTC. It is translated as CASSLADRAEQYF. Using reference TRBV5-6 and TRBJ2-7 for the parts outside the CDR3, the full variable domain is DAGVTQSPTHLIKTRGQQVTLRCSPKSGHDTVSWYQQALGQGPQFIFQYYEEEERQRGNFPDRFSGHQFPNYSSELNVNALLLGDSALYLCASSLADRAEQYFGPGTRLTVT.

This clone came up a few times. Germline and junction disagree at one end, which may indicate a read error. The CDR3 sequence: CASREGGLRGREETQYF. CDR3 DNA sequence: TGTGCCAGCAGGGAAGGAGGTCTCAGGGGGCGCGAAGAGACCCAGTACTTC. The chain links TRBV6-1 to TRBJ2-5, with 8 nucleotides matching TRBD1. Germline V lookup: CDR1 MNHNS, CDR2 SASEGT. The CDR3 is made up of 17 amino acids.

This clone was counted between two and nine times. At the DNA level, this CDR3 is encoded by other sequences in the same sample as well. The chain couples TRBV4-2 to TRBJ2-3, with D unresolved. CDR1 and CDR2 from the germline V gene are LGHNA and YNFKEQ. This CDR3 is built from 15 residues. V lost 0 bases, J lost 2 bases, and 9 bases lay in between. The CDR3 reads CASSQDRRPTDTQYF. CDR3 DNA sequence: TGTGCCAGCAGCCAAGATCGTAGACCCACAGATACGCAGTATTTT.

The J gene is TRBJ2-7, the V gene TRBV6-5, with D uncertain. Germline CDR1 is MNHEY and CDR2 is SVGAGI. The CDR3 sequence is 16 residues long. Between the trimmed V and J ends, which lost 2 bases and 1 base, there was a span of 15 bases. CDR3 sequence: CASSYHNYRQSYEQYF. The DNA for the CDR3 is TGTGCCAGCAGTTACCACAATTATAGGCAGTCCTACGAGCAGTACTTC.

The V call is TRBV6-5, the J call TRBJ2-1, with D unresolved. The germline V gene has CDR1 MNHEY and CDR2 SVGAGI. CDR3 length: 12 amino acids. V was clipped by 5 bases and J by 8 bases, with 10 bases between them. CDR3 in amino acids: CASSDSRYEQFF. The CDR3, as DNA: TGTGCCAGCAGTGATTCTCGCTATGAGCAGTTCTTC.

This clone was recorded once. V usage is TRBV30 and J usage is TRBJ2-7, with D tentatively TRBD1 (6 bases). V shed 4 bases and J shed 1 base, with 8 bases lying between them. The CDR3 loop spans 12 amino acids. Germline V gene lookup returns CDR1 GTSNPN and CDR2 SVGIG (reference sequence). CDR3 sequence: CAWTGVSYEQYF. CDR3 coding DNA: TGTGCCTGGACAGGGGTGTCCTACGAGCAGTACTTC.

This clone was seen just once. The gene calls are TRBV28 and TRBJ2-3, with D possibly being TRBD1 or TRBD2 (7 bases each). There are 15 residues in the CDR3. Germline CDR1 reads MDHEN; CDR2 reads SYDVKM. The V end was cut by 4 bases, the J end by 1 base, with 12 bases between. The CDR3 region is CASSSQGRGTDTQYF. The CDR3 DNA reads as TGTGCCAGCAGTTCACAGGGGAGGGGCACAGATACGCAGTATTTT.

The table lists this clone with a count of one. J is TRBJ1-4 and V is TRBV28, with D uncertain. Germline CDR1 MDHEN, CDR2 SYDVKM. CDR3 length: 13 residues. Trimming cost V 2 bases and J 4 bases, with 5 bases left between them. CDR3 residues: CASSLRDNEKLFF. CDR3 coding DNA: TGTGCCAGCAGTTTACGGGATAATGAAAAACTGTTTTTT.

This clone was recorded a few times. The chain uses TRBV7-9 and TRBJ1-1; 7 bases fit TRBD1. CDR1 and CDR2 from the germline V gene are SEHNR and FQNEAQ (reference sequence). Unmatched junction bases numbered 2, after V lost 1 base and J lost 6 bases. The CDR3 runs to 13 residues. The CDR3 nucleotides are TGTGCCAGCAGCTTAGAAGGACAGGCTGAAGCTTTCTTT. Translation: CASSLEGQAEAFF.

This clone was counted a single time. V gene TRBV5-1 combines with J gene TRBJ1-2; 8 bases agree with TRBD1. Germline lookup yields CDR1 SGHRS and CDR2 YFSETQ. With V trimmed by 4 bases and J by 0 bases, 5 bases remained unmatched. This CDR3 comprises 15 residues. The CDR3 DNA reads TGCGCCAGCAGCGGGGGGGACAGGACTAACTATGGCTACACCTTC. It yields the protein CASSGGDRTNYGYTF.

The chain uses TRBV6-6 and TRBJ2-1; D uncertain. Germline values: CDR1 MNHNY, CDR2 SVGAGI (reference sequence). V was trimmed by 2 bases and J by 8 bases, leaving 13 bases between them. The CDR3 covers 14 residues. The CDR3 loop reads CASSYMRPWDEQFF. CDR3 bases: TGTGCCAGCAGTTACATGCGGCCCTGGGATGAGCAGTTCTTC.